This TCR beta chain was identified during a study of blood T cell repertoires in COVID-19. Study in general: Acute and convalescent COVID-19 samples came from the United States, Italy and Spain.

Data came from immunoSEQ multiplex PCR; TCRdb stores just in-frame clones and leaves some out. The sample holds hundreds of thousands of clones; around 86% are singletons and the top ten take around 1.4%. The clonotype originates from a woman aged 25 to 39 with active or convalescent COVID-19. The sequencing sample was made of peripheral blood.

DNA of the CDR3: TGTGCCAGTAGTATAGTCCCAGGGGGCCAGAACACTGAAGCTTTCTTT. Translation gives CASSIVPGGQNTEAFF. The rearrangement joins TRBV19 to TRBJ1-1, with TRBD1 matching 8 bases. The CDR3 is 16 residues long. The J segment lost 1 base and the V segment lost 1 base, leaving 5 bases of the junction unmatched. Germline assignment: CDR1 LNHDA and CDR2 SQIVND (reference sequence).